A selection of T cell receptor beta chains follows, all from one sample in a study of shared clonotypes between healthy human individuals. Clones were read by immunoSEQ multiplex PCR, and TCRdb kept only the in-frame ones, dropping some. Of around 720,000 clones listed, around 78% were seen once; the top ten hold 1.5% to 2%. Sequences were obtained from memory CD4+ T cells sorted from blood. Receptors originate from a woman aged 25 to 39 in good health. Both conserved end residues are trimmed from each CDR3.

v_call: TRBV6-6
j_call: TRBJ2-1
cdr3_aa: ASAPGGYNEQF

v_call: TRBV6-6
j_call: TRBJ1-5
cdr3_aa: ASSTVSGGGNQPQH

v_call: TRBV19
j_call: TRBJ1-5
cdr3_aa: ASNGAGGGQPQH

v_call: TRBV10-3
j_call: TRBJ2-3
cdr3_aa: AISENTDTQY

v_call: TRBV6-1
j_call: TRBJ2-3
cdr3_aa: ASSPQTDTQY

v_call: TRBV28
j_call: TRBJ1-4
cdr3_aa: ASSPGQANEKLF

v_call: TRBV11-2
j_call: TRBJ2-6
cdr3_aa: ASSEHAASGANVLT

v_call: TRBV27
j_call: TRBJ1-3
cdr3_aa: ASSLQGGFGNTIY

v_call: TRBV5-1
j_call: TRBJ2-2
cdr3_aa: ASSFLDITGELF

v_call: TRBV7-9
j_call: TRBJ1-3
cdr3_aa: ATTFNTIY

v_call: TRBV7-2
j_call: TRBJ1-1
cdr3_aa: ASSLVLNTEAF

v_call: TRBV27
j_call: TRBJ1-1
cdr3_aa: ASSFIRGRNTEAF

v_call: TRBV25-1
j_call: TRBJ1-2
cdr3_aa: ASSESLANYGYT

v_call: TRBV5-6
j_call: TRBJ1-4
cdr3_aa: ASSRIDSEKLF

v_call: TRBV7-2
j_call: TRBJ1-1
cdr3_aa: ASSPRTGTTEAF

v_call: TRBV28
j_call: TRBJ2-7
cdr3_aa: ASSKTQGLVSYEQY

v_call: TRBV6-5
j_call: TRBJ1-5
cdr3_aa: ASSSLIRGRNQPQH

v_call: TRBV5-6
j_call: TRBJ1-2
cdr3_aa: ASSLFGTGYGYT

v_call: TRBV7-9
j_call: TRBJ2-1
cdr3_aa: ASSLARGGVASSYNEQF

v_call: TRBV27
j_call: TRBJ1-2
cdr3_aa: ASSLKGTGGNYGYT

v_call: TRBV25-1
j_call: TRBJ2-7
cdr3_aa: ASSEWGSGTSAEQY

v_call: TRBV18
j_call: TRBJ2-7
cdr3_aa: ASSPPVGGSQY

v_call: TRBV28
j_call: TRBJ2-1
cdr3_aa: ASNSRPGLAGAGGNEQF

v_call: TRBV19
j_call: TRBJ2-7
cdr3_aa: ASSISGQKTYEQY

v_call: TRBV28
j_call: TRBJ2-1
cdr3_aa: ASSRTSRRF

v_call: TRBV9
j_call: TRBJ2-3
cdr3_aa: ASSVVHGRTTDTQY

v_call: TRBV19
j_call: TRBJ1-2
cdr3_aa: ASSGGLDYGYT

v_call: TRBV18
j_call: TRBJ2-2
cdr3_aa: ASSPGQGSSTGELF

v_call: TRBV7-8
j_call: TRBJ2-5
cdr3_aa: ASSLVGGNNKETQY

v_call: TRBV19
j_call: TRBJ2-7
cdr3_aa: ASRRLAGDEQY

v_call: TRBV10-2
j_call: TRBJ2-2
cdr3_aa: ASSERSGQSGELF

v_call: TRBV7-2
j_call: TRBJ1-4
cdr3_aa: ASSIRGHAEKLF

v_call: TRBV9
j_call: TRBJ2-1
cdr3_aa: ASSLSGRAGNEQF

v_call: TRBV27
j_call: TRBJ1-2
cdr3_aa: ASRHRQGGGGYT

v_call: TRBV18
j_call: TRBJ2-7
cdr3_aa: ASSQRLRQGSWGLETYEQY

v_call: TRBV7-2
j_call: TRBJ2-3
cdr3_aa: ASSRGQGTDTQY

v_call: TRBV7-3
j_call: TRBJ2-2
cdr3_aa: ASSLVAATGELF

v_call: TRBV2
j_call: TRBJ1-2
cdr3_aa: ASSGDRGRDGYT

v_call: TRBV25-1
j_call: TRBJ2-3
cdr3_aa: ASSEKGQRGTEDTQY

v_call: TRBV19
j_call: TRBJ2-4
cdr3_aa: ASSIDPRQRSIQY

v_call: TRBV6-1
j_call: TRBJ1-2
cdr3_aa: ASRGQGTSGYT

v_call: TRBV2
j_call: TRBJ2-1
cdr3_aa: ASSYQPGPPYNEQF

v_call: TRBV4-2
j_call: TRBJ1-2
cdr3_aa: ASSQIVKGKTYGYT

v_call: TRBV7-9
j_call: TRBJ2-7
cdr3_aa: ASSLESSEQY

v_call: TRBV27
j_call: TRBJ2-7
cdr3_aa: ASTGGPGLAGGPTYEQY

v_call: TRBV19
j_call: TRBJ1-5
cdr3_aa: ASSGGMIHQPQH

v_call: TRBV18
j_call: TRBJ2-7
cdr3_aa: ASSPIGSGGSSYEQY

v_call: TRBV6-5
j_call: TRBJ1-6
cdr3_aa: ASSYRRPNSPLH

v_call: TRBV5-1
j_call: TRBJ1-2
cdr3_aa: ASSLEQNSNYGYT

v_call: TRBV7-6
j_call: TRBJ1-1
cdr3_aa: ASSLATPRGDTEAF

v_call: TRBV7-9
j_call: TRBJ2-7
cdr3_aa: ASSLAGTGFEQY

v_call: TRBV5-1
j_call: TRBJ2-7
cdr3_aa: ASSLALSGSRDEQY

v_call: TRBV7-7
j_call: TRBJ2-5
cdr3_aa: ASSPGWEETQY